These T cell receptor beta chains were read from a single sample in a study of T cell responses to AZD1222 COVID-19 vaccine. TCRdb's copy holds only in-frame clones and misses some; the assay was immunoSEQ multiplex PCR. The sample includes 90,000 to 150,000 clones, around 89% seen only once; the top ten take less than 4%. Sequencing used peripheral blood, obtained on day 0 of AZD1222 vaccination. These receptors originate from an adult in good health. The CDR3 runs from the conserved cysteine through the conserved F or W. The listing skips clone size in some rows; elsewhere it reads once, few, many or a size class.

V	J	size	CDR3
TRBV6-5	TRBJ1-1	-	CASSYQGKNTEAFF
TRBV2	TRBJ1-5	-	CASSEARGYNQPQHF
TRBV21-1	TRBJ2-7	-	CASRSGTRLSYEQYF
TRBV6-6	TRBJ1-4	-	CASSYGLGEKLFF
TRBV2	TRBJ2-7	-	CARGGQGRSEQYF
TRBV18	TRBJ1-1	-	CASSPIGAARRVNTEAFF
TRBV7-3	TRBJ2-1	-	CASSFGSGAYNEQFF
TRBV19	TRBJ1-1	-	CASSMRENTEAFF
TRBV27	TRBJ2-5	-	CARPSGGQETQYF
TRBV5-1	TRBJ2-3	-	CASSWTASTDTQYF
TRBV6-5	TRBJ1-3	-	CASRGTGGNTIYF
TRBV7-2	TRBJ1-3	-	CASSLGISSSTIYF
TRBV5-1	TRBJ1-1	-	CASSSGQGRNTEAFF
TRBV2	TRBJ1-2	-	CASSGERGAYGYTF
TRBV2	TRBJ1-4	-	CASSVVILSRNEKLFF
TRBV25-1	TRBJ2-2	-	CASRLNTGELFF
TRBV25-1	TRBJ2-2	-	CASIPSGGASRELFF
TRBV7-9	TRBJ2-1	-	CASSLSPVNEQFF
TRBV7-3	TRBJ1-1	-	CASSWGYNTEAFF
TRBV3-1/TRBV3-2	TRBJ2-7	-	CASSQAYEQYF
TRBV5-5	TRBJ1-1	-	CASSPRDGEKAFF
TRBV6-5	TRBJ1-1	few	CASSQNLGWTEAFF
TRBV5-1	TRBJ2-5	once	CASSSSDRQETQYF
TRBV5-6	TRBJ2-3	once	CASSLRLGTSTDTQYF
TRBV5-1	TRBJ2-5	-	CASRASGGAFWETQYF
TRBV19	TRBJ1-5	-	CASTKDWSNQPQHF
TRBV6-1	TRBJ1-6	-	CASSDRGAWTSNNSPLHF
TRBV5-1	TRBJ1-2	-	CASSLREAGDRVF
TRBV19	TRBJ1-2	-	CASIRFGGGNYGYTF
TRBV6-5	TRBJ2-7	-	CASSWTSGGAHEQYF
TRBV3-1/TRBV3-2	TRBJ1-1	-	CASSFRQGVEAFF
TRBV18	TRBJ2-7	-	CASSPWDRRSYEQYF
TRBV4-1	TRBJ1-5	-	CASSQRGDSNQPQHF
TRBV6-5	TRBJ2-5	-	CASSYLDRGMETQYF